These T cell receptor beta chains were read from a single sample in a study of T cells in Graves' hyperthyroidism and ophthalmopathy. In TCRdb, the multiplex PCR reads were re-called with MiXCR into one record per CDR3 protein. This repertoire shows about 520,000 distinct CDR3 sequences, around a quarter found once; its top ten account for approximately 10%. Specimen: blood. These receptors were collected from a woman under 40 with Graves' ophthalmopathy. CDR3s include the opening cysteine and the closing phenylalanine or tryptophan. Each record gives: clone size, D gene, V gene, J gene, CDR3 DNA, CDR3 protein. D genes are given only for firm matches. Not all rows give a size; the values are once, few, many and, for expanded clones, a class.

size: many
D: .
V: TRBV2
J: TRBJ1-1
DNA: TGTGCCAGCACGTCACAGGGTAACACTGAAGCTTTCTTT
CDR3: CASTSQGNTEAFF

size: .
D: TRBD1
V: TRBV9
J: TRBJ1-1
DNA: TGTGCCAGCAGCGAAACGGGACAGGGGGTTTTGAACACTGAAGCTTTCTTT
CDR3: CASSETGQGVLNTEAFF

size: .
D: TRBD2
V: TRBV28
J: TRBJ2-7
DNA: TGTGCCAGCAGTCGGACTAGCGGGCACTTCTCCTACGAGCAGTACTTC
CDR3: CASSRTSGHFSYEQYF

size: many
D: .
V: TRBV12-3/TRBV12-4
J: TRBJ2-7
DNA: TGTGCCAGCAGTTTAGGACAGACCTTTTACGAGCAGTACTTC
CDR3: CASSLGQTFYEQYF

size: .
D: .
V: TRBV20-1
J: TRBJ2-7
DNA: TGCAGTGCTAGCTCGGGGGACCGCTGGGAGCAGTACTTC
CDR3: CSASSGDRWEQYF

size: few
D: .
V: TRBV9
J: TRBJ1-1
DNA: TGTGCCAGCAGTGGTGAAGGCTGGGGCACTGAAGCTTTCTTT
CDR3: CASSGEGWGTEAFF

size: many
D: .
V: TRBV7-8
J: TRBJ1-6
DNA: TGTGCCAGCAGCTTAGGGTTGTCACCCCTCCACTTT
CDR3: CASSLGLSPLHF

size: many
D: .
V: TRBV11-2
J: TRBJ2-7
DNA: TGTGCCAGCGGGAGGAGGGGTTCAAGCTCCTACGAGCAGTACTTC
CDR3: CASGRRGSSSYEQYF

size: many
D: .
V: TRBV6-4
J: TRBJ1-1
DNA: TGTGCCAGCAGTGACTCTCCTTCCAAGGGGTACACTGAAGCTTTCTTT
CDR3: CASSDSPSKGYTEAFF

size: many
D: TRBD1
V: TRBV20-1
J: TRBJ1-2
DNA: TGCAGTGCTAGAGAAGGGCAGGGGGCAGGTGGCTACACCTTC
CDR3: CSAREGQGAGGYTF

size: many
D: .
V: TRBV4-1
J: TRBJ1-2
DNA: TGCGCCAGCAGCCAAGATCCAAGGACACTCTATGGCTACACCTTC
CDR3: CASSQDPRTLYGYTF

size: .
D: .
V: TRBV6-5
J: TRBJ1-3
DNA: TGTGCCAGCAGTTACTCTAGACAATCCCTCGGAAACACCATATATTTT
CDR3: CASSYSRQSLGNTIYF

size: many
D: .
V: TRBV29-1
J: TRBJ2-7
DNA: TGCAGCGTTGAGGACAACTACGAGCAGTACTTC
CDR3: CSVEDNYEQYF

size: many
D: .
V: TRBV6-2/TRBV6-3
J: TRBJ2-2
DNA: TGTGCCAGCAGTTACTTCCTACTCCCCAGGGGACCGAACACCGGGGAGCTGTTTTTT
CDR3: CASSYFLLPRGPNTGELFF

size: .
D: TRBD2
V: TRBV6-2/TRBV6-3
J: TRBJ2-5
DNA: TGTGCCAGCAGCCCACCTACCCCCGGACTAGCCCAAGAGACCCAGTACTTC
CDR3: CASSPPTPGLAQETQYF

size: .
D: TRBD2
V: TRBV6-2/TRBV6-3
J: TRBJ2-5
DNA: TGTGCCAGCAGTTACTCGGCGACTAGTGATAGCGGGAGCCAAGAGACCCAGTACTTC
CDR3: CASSYSATSDSGSQETQYF

size: few
D: .
V: TRBV2
J: TRBJ1-5
DNA: TGTGCCAGTTCGGGGGGCGCCCTTAGCAATCAGCCCCAGCATTTT
CDR3: CASSGGALSNQPQHF

size: .
D: .
V: TRBV2
J: TRBJ1-5
DNA: TGTGCCAGCAGTGATGGGTACGGCAGCACGAGCAATCAGCCCCAGCATTTT
CDR3: CASSDGYGSTSNQPQHF

size: .
D: .
V: TRBV30
J: TRBJ1-2
DNA: TGTGCCTGGAGTGTGAAGCGGTATGGCTACACCTTC
CDR3: CAWSVKRYGYTF

size: few
D: .
V: TRBV6-1
J: TRBJ1-5
DNA: TGTGCCAGCAGTCAAACGATCAATTCGGGGTATAGCAATCAGCCCCAGCATTTT
CDR3: CASSQTINSGYSNQPQHF

size: few
D: .
V: TRBV5-6
J: TRBJ1-2
DNA: TGTGCCAGCACCGAACAGTGGGGGGCATCGACGGCGAACTATGGCTACACCTTC
CDR3: CASTEQWGASTANYGYTF

size: many
D: .
V: TRBV24-1
J: TRBJ2-2
DNA: TGTGCCACCAGTGATTTGGTAAAGGGCGGCACCGGGGAGCTGTTTTTT
CDR3: CATSDLVKGGTGELFF

size: .
D: .
V: TRBV28
J: TRBJ1-2
DNA: TGTGCCAGCAGTTTACGGGACATGAGGCACTATGGCTACACCTTC
CDR3: CASSLRDMRHYGYTF

size: many
D: .
V: TRBV20-1
J: TRBJ1-2
DNA: TGCAGTGCTAGAGATCGGGCAGGATATGGCTACACCTTC
CDR3: CSARDRAGYGYTF

size: many
D: .
V: TRBV6-1
J: TRBJ1-5
DNA: TGTGCCAGTACCACCGGCAAGAATCAGCCCCAGCATTTT
CDR3: CASTTGKNQPQHF

size: many
D: .
V: TRBV20-1
J: TRBJ1-5
DNA: TGCAGTGCTAGAGATCGCTTAAGCAATCAGCCCCAGCATTTT
CDR3: CSARDRLSNQPQHF

size: few
D: TRBD1
V: TRBV28
J: TRBJ1-5
DNA: TGTGCCAGCAGACCTACTTCGGACAGGGGTGCGCAGCCCCAGCATTTT
CDR3: CASRPTSDRGAQPQHF

size: .
D: .
V: TRBV27
J: TRBJ1-5
DNA: TGTGCCAGCAGTTCGAAGGGGTTGCAGCCCCAGCATTTT
CDR3: CASSSKGLQPQHF

size: many
D: .
V: TRBV25-1
J: TRBJ2-2
DNA: TGTGCCAGCAGTAGGACACCGAACACCGGGGAGCTGTTTTTT
CDR3: CASSRTPNTGELFF

size: .
D: TRBD2
V: TRBV7-2
J: TRBJ2-2
DNA: TGTGCCAGCAGCTTAGCTAGCGGGGTGAACACCGGGGAGCTGTTTTTT
CDR3: CASSLASGVNTGELFF